This section outlines one TCR beta chain sequence together with its context. This record belongs to a study of T cell changes during pregnancy in multiple sclerosis. The CDR3 has 16 residues. Germline V gene lookup returns CDR1 SGHTA and CDR2 FQGNSA. The junction had 5 bases not matched to a gene; V was cut back by 6 bases and J by 0 bases. Measured with immunoSEQ multiplex PCR; TCRdb has only the in-frame clones, and not every one. Seen here are roughly 43,000 clones, about 89% observed once, and the top ten hold approximately 1%. This receptor was obtained from a female donor with multiple sclerosis, enrolled in a pregnancy study. This chain joins TRBV7-2 and TRBJ2-2; TRBD2 matches 9 bases. The source was CD4+ T cells from peripheral blood mononuclear cells, collected after pregnancy. The CDR3 is CASRRRGGTNTGELFF. Written as DNA, the CDR3 is TGTGCCAGCAGGAGGCGGGGGGGGACGAACACCGGGGAGCTGTTTTTT.